The clone carrying this TCR beta chain showed up many times. Before thyroid surgery, none of the patients had received any treatment. Trimming shortened V by 2 bases and J by 0 bases, and 14 bases separated the two germline ends. Germline CDR1 is SGHVS and CDR2 is FQNEAQ. The CDR3 loop spans 18 amino acids. The sample comes from a study of metastatic and nonmetastatic thyroid tumors. Study-level information: Both malignant and benign thyroid patients supplied peripheral blood and tumor or nodule tissue samples, across which the repertoires of these patients were then compared.

TCRdb re-called the PCR reads through MiXCR. The sample yields tens of thousands of clones, about 15% seen once. The TCR sequence derives from a female donor with papillary thyroid cancer or a benign thyroid nodule (not recorded which). Some clones in this sample may be carry-over from other donors' samples. This rearrangement joins TRBV7-8 to TRBJ2-6, with TRBD1 as a possible D gene (5 bases). Input material: blood. CDR3: CASSLRGLDLSGANVLTF. DNA for the CDR3: TGTGCCAGCAGCTTAAGGGGTTTGGACCTCTCTGGGGCCAACGTCCTGACTTTC.